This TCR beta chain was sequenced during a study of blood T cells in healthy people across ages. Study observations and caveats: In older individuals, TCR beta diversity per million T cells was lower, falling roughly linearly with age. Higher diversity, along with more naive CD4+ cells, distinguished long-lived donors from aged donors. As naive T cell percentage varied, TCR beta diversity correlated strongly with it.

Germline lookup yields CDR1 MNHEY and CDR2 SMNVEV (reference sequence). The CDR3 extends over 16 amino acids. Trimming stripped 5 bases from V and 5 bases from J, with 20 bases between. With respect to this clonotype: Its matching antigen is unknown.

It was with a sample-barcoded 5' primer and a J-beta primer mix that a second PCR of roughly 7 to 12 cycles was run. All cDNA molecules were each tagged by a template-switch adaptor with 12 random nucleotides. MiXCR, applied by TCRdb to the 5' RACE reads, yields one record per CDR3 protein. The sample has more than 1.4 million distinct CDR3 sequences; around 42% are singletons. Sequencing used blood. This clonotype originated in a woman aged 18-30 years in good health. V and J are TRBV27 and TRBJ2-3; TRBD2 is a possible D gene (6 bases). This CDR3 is CASSRASGEKIDTQYF. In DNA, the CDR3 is TGTGCCAGCAGTCGGGCCTCGGGGGAGAAGATAGATACGCAGTATTTT.